The 7 T cell receptor beta chains below come from one sample, sequenced in a study of blood T cell repertoires in COVID-19. Repertoires were generated with immunoSEQ multiplex PCR, while TCRdb's copy carries only in-frame clones and drops some. The sample comprises about 330,000 clones, approximately 88% of which are singletons, and around 4.6% rests with the top ten. The specimen sequenced was PBMCs or T cells enriched from blood (not recorded which). These receptors all come from a young man who had recovered from COVID-19.

The chain uses TRBV5-4 and TRBJ1-2; D gene unclear. Per germline, CDR1 SGHNT and CDR2 YYREEE (reference sequence). The V end was cut by 4 bases, the J end by 5 bases, with 18 bases between. The CDR3 is made up of 15 amino acids. The CDR3 DNA is TGTGCCAGCAGCAATCCTAGCGGGGTGGGGTATGGCTACACCTTC. Its translation is CASSNPSGVGYGYTF.

The chain employs TRBV30 and TRBJ2-2; the match to TRBD1 covers 7 bases. The CDR3 extends over 15 amino acids. The V segment lost 2 bases and the J segment 5 bases; nucleotides outside the gene matches: 8. Germline-derived CDR1 and CDR2 are GTSNPN and SVGIG (reference sequence). The CDR3 here is CAWSTGVSDTGELFF. Here the CDR3 DNA reads TGTGCCTGGAGTACAGGGGTTTCAGATACCGGGGAGCTGTTTTTT.

The gene calls are TRBV9 and TRBJ2-7, with D tentatively TRBD1 (5 bases). This CDR3 spans 14 amino acids. Trimming stripped 0 bases from V and 1 base from J, with 8 bases between. Germline CDR1 SGDLS, CDR2 YYNGEE. CDR3 region: CASSVVPGSYEQYF. The CDR3 DNA reads TGTGCCAGCAGCGTAGTCCCAGGGTCCTACGAGCAGTACTTC.

This chain connects TRBV19 to TRBJ2-2, with 9 bases identical to TRBD1. This CDR3 has 16 amino acids. Germline CDR1 and CDR2: LNHDA and SQIVND (reference sequence). V dropped 6 bases and J dropped 4; count of bases not matched to a gene: 9. CDR3 loop: CASSLTGTGSTGELFF. The CDR3 DNA sequence: TGTGCCAGTAGCCTCACCGGGACAGGGTCCACCGGGGAGCTGTTTTTT.

The chain joins TRBV15 to TRBJ1-1, with D perhaps TRBD1 (5 bases). The CDR3 is made up of 12 amino acids. Trimming took off 5 bases at V and 5 bases at J, with 9 bases between the two ends. The germline V gene encodes CDR1 LNHNV and CDR2 YYDKDF (reference sequence). The CDR3 region has the DNA TGTGCCACCAGCCAGGGCTGGACTGAAGCTTTCTTT. It codes for CATSQGWTEAFF.

This chain connects TRBV29-1 to TRBJ2-7; 10 bases fit TRBD2. Germline V gene sequence: CDR1 SQVTM, CDR2 ANQGSEA. V was pared by 3 bases and J by 9 bases, with 8 bases of the junction left unmatched. This CDR3 region has 13 residues. The CDR3 DNA is TGCAGCGTTGATTCGCCTAGCGGGGGAGGGCAGTACTTC. Amino acid sequence: CSVDSPSGGGQYF.

This sequence joins TRBV10-3 and TRBJ1-2; TRBD1 matches 7 bases. Germline CDR1 is ENHRY and CDR2 is SYGVKD. V lost 8 bases and J lost 4; bases outside the gene matches: 4. This CDR3 is built from 12 residues. Here the CDR3 reads CAIPAGGYGYTF. DNA for the CDR3: TGTGCCATCCCCGCAGGGGGCTATGGCTACACCTTC.